The text below deals with one TCR beta chain. This clonotype was recorded many times. Its antigen target is currently unknown. Base qualities are not recorded, but no much larger clone differs from it by a single base. This record belongs to a study of neurological immune-mediated disorders (dated by TCRdb to the late 2010s). With regard to the full study: The study compared peripheral blood TCR-beta repertoires of HTLV-I-associated myelopathy (HAM/TSP) patients, multiple sclerosis patients and healthy controls using UMI-based sequencing. The cohort was made up of 60 to 75 subjects, consisting of some 15 HAM/TSP patients, roughly 35 multiple sclerosis patients and 20 healthy controls. Longitudinal samples, technical triplicates and paired sorted CD4+ and CD8+ T-cell subsets, alongside PBMC samples, were included among the roughly 96 TCR-beta libraries. On the study overall, not on this receptor specifically: No identical CDR3 amino acid sequences were shared among expanded clones across subjects, suggesting private TCR-beta repertoires in all groups. TCR clonal expansion was greatest in HAM/TSP patients and smallest in MS patients, who ranked below even healthy controls.

cDNA synthesis used template-switch 5'RACE with a primer carrying a 10-nucleotide random unique molecular identifier tagging each TCR transcript. Every sequencing run covered 15-18 subjects and yielded more than 160 million TCR-beta sequences. The RNeasy kit was used for extraction of total RNA. The KAPA Real-time Library Amplification kit was used to amplify TCR-beta VDJ regions with primers for the TCR constant region and the 5'RACE anchor. Sample indexes and Illumina adaptors were added in a first PCR, after which library yield was increased in a second PCR. After Ampure bead purification, the TCR product of roughly 650 bp was size-selected on a 2% E-gel SizeSelection system. Before pooling, libraries had their quality checked on a Bioanalyzer, their concentration measured with Qubit, and their quantity determined with the Kapa Library Quantification kit. Paired-end 2 x 150 bp sequencing of the libraries was performed on an Illumina HiSeq 2500. To increase sequence diversity, roughly 24-32% phiX was spiked into each library pool. On the study's bioinformatics: Quality-filtered reads were processed with the UMI-based MiGEC pipeline, which removed over 75% of raw TCR sequences during error correction. VDJ genes were aligned to IMGT germline references, and clonotypes were defined by unique CDR3 amino acid sequence plus V-J genes. Clonal expansion, Shannon diversity and CDR3 relatedness were evaluated with VDJtools (CalcPairwiseDistances, ClusterSamples), while phylogenetic trees were built in CLCbio workbench. Using coefficient-of-variation modelling across technical triplicates, the study counted a clone as expanded if it had at least 8 unique UMIs. Clones were called with MiXCR by TCRdb after fastp trimmed the public reads at Q25, and only in-frame beta chains were retained. When rows share a CDR3 protein, they turn into one entry using the most common DNA and genes. What appears here as the V and J calls and clone size reflects TCRdb's work, not the paper's. The sample includes roughly 50,000 distinct CDR3 sequences, with over 9% observed a single time. The ten largest clones represent less than 6% of the sample.

CDR1 and CDR2, looked up from the germline V gene, are SGHTA and FQGTGA. Including cysteine and phenylalanine, the CDR3 has 16 amino acids. The sequence is cut down to CDR3 DNA, 48 bases in frame from base 1. V loses 4 bases at its end and J loses 5 bases; junction bases beyond the gene matches: 9. Unsorted PBMC libraries were generated from 2 million PBMCs stored in RNAlater at -80 °C until RNA extraction. Peripheral blood was subjected to Ficoll-Hypaque density gradient centrifugation to isolate PBMCs, which were then cryopreserved in liquid nitrogen. The source of this sequence is a man aged 70-80 years with HTLV-1-associated myelopathy (HAM/TSP). In this chain, TRBV7-3 is recombined with TRBJ2-3, and 10 junction bases match TRBD2. Sequencing used PBMCs. The CDR3 reads CASSSRAGGQGDTQYF. The base sequence is TGTGCCAGCAGCTCCCGAGCGGGAGGGCAGGGAGATACGCAGTATTTT. Outside the CDR3, residues come from the reference TRBV7-3 and TRBJ2-3 proteins, so the full variable domain is: GAGVSQTPSNKVTEKGKYVELRCDPISGHTALYWYRQSLGQGPEFLIYFQGTGAADDSGLPNDRFFAVRPEGSVSTLKIQRTERGDSAVYLCASSSRAGGQGDTQYFGPGTRLTVL.